The subject of this entry is one T cell receptor beta chain. Its antigen is not identified. Germline loops: CDR1 GTSNPN, CDR2 SVGIG (reference sequence). The CDR3 has 13 amino acids. V was trimmed by 2 bases and J by 7 bases, leaving 12 bases between them. Data came from immunoSEQ multiplex PCR; TCRdb stores just in-frame clones and leaves some out. The sample lists roughly 76,000 clones, approximately 85% seen once, with over 2% in the top ten. The source of the sample is a study of a mutant IDH1 vaccine in newly diagnosed glioma. Study-wide context: Receipt of radiotherapy, temozolomide, or both preceded the study, and most received both.

Time point meaning: week 23, last vaccination. Doses consisted of 300 ug of mutant IDH1 20-mer peptide each, paired with topical imiquimod. General study findings and limits: Overall, almost 95% of patients had vaccine-induced immune responses. The authors found pseudoprogression apparently unrelated to changes in top peripheral T cell clonotypes.

The receptor comes from a man aged 25 to 40 with glioma. Some clones in this sample may be carry-over from other donors' samples. The chain joins TRBV30 to TRBJ1-5; possibly TRBD1 for D (5 bases). The sequences come from PBMCs, collected from a glioma patient whose treatment included an IDH1 peptide vaccine. CDR3 sequence: CAWSFGAGQPQHF. CDR3 coding DNA: TGTGCCTGGAGTTTTGGGGCGGGCCAGCCCCAGCATTTT.